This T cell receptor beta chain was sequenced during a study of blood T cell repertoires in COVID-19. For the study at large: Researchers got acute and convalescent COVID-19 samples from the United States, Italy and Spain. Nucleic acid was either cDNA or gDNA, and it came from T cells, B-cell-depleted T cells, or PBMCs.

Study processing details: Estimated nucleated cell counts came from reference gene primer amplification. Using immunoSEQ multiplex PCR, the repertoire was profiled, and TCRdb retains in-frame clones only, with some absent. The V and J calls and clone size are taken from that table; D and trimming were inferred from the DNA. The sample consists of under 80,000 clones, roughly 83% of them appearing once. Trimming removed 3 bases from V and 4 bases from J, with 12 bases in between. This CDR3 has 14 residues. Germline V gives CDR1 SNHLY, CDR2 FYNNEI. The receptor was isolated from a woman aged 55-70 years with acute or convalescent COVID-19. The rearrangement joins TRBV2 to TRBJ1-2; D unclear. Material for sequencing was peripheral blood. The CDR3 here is CASSEEGRGYGYTF. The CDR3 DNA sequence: TGTGCCAGCAGTGAGGAAGGGCGGGGCTATGGCTACACCTTC.